This T cell receptor (beta chain) was profiled in a study of blood T cell repertoires in COVID-19. As for the study in general: Samples taken during acute and convalescent COVID-19 were collected in the United States, Italy and Spain. Nucleic acid was either cDNA or gDNA, and it came from T cells, B-cell-depleted T cells, or PBMCs.

Germline values: CDR1 GTSNPN, CDR2 SVGIG (reference sequence). The CDR3 has 13 amino acids. V lost 5 bases to trimming and J lost 9 bases; unmatched junction nucleotides: 10. In the authors' workflow: Amplified reference gene primers provided the basis for estimating nucleated cell counts. Measured with immunoSEQ multiplex PCR; TCRdb has only the in-frame clones, and not every one. V, J and clone size were drawn from that table, and D and trimming were deduced from the DNA. The sample includes 150,000 to 200,000 clones, 70% to 85% of them seen just once. This chain joins TRBV30 and TRBJ2-1, with 7 bases fitting TRBD1. Sequences were obtained from peripheral blood. The receptor was isolated from a woman of 80 years or more with acute or convalescent COVID-19. This chain's CDR3 is CAWGDSIFGEQFF. The DNA of the CDR3 is TGTGCCTGGGGGGACAGTATATTCGGTGAGCAGTTCTTC.